The T cell receptor (beta chain) under discussion was sequenced for a study of T cell responses to AZD1222 COVID-19 vaccine. Background on the study: The analysis combined second doses at about 4 or about 12 weeks. The study's findings and limits: Among spike-specific TCRs, nearly half reportedly target unmutated variant regions. In a largely white British group with more females than males, clonal diversity was possibly underestimated. Along spike, vaccine-associated CD4 TCRs were found throughout, with dominance at 160-218 and 743-854.

The protocol was immunoSEQ multiplex PCR, while the TCRdb copy is restricted to in-frame clones and leaves out a portion. Of around 110,000 clones in the sample, more than 85% were seen once. The CDR3 spans 14 residues. Deletions cut 3 bases from V and 4 bases from J, with 7 bases between. Germline-derived CDR1 and CDR2 are MDHEN and SYDVKM. About this clone itself: Its specificity is not known.

Specimen: peripheral blood, collected on day 0 of AZD1222 vaccination. V is TRBV28 and J is TRBJ1-6; D unresolved. The clonotype was recovered from an adult in good health. The CDR3 nucleotides read TGTGCCAGCAGTTTGATACAGTATAATTCACCCCTCCACTTT. Translated, it gives CASSLIQYNSPLHF.